These 29 T cell receptor beta chains were sequenced from one sample in a study of T cell repertoires in cytomegalovirus infection. TCRdb independently ran MiXCR on the reads; one entry per CDR3 protein. The data show 170,000 or so distinct CDR3 sequences, approximately 15% seen once. The sequencing input was PBMCs. The receptors shown here come from a human donor in good health (CMV status not recorded). Some clones in this sample may be carry-over from other donors' samples.

The sample holds many counts of this clonotype. The chain uses TRBV7-2 and TRBJ2-3; D ambiguous. The CDR3 runs 14 residues. Per germline, CDR1 SGHTA and CDR2 FQGNSA. The V end was cut by 3 bases, the J end by 2 bases, with 9 bases between. Here the CDR3 reads CASSFDPTTDTQYF. The CDR3 region has the DNA TGTGCCAGCAGCTTCGACCCGACCACAGATACGCAGTATTTT. Drawing the rest from reference TRBV7-2 and TRBJ2-3, the complete variable domain is GAGVSQSPSNKVTEKGKDVELRCDPISGHTALYWYRQSLGQGLEFLIYFQGNSAPDKSGLPSDRFSAERTGGSVSTLTIQRTQQEDSAVYLCASSFDPTTDTQYFGPGTRLTVL.

This clonotype has only one observation. The chain uses TRBV5-4 and TRBJ2-2; D remains unclear. The CDR3 loop spans 15 amino acids. V was pared by 0 bases and J by 5 bases, with 11 bases between. The V gene's germline CDR1 is SGHNT and CDR2 YYREEE (reference sequence). CDR3 nucleotide sequence: TGTGCCAGCAGCTTGGATGGGTTTTCAACCGGGGAGCTGTTTTTT. As protein: CASSLDGFSTGELFF.

This clonotype was found many times. The chain couples TRBV28 to TRBJ2-7; 8 bases fit TRBD1. CDR1 and CDR2 from the germline V gene are MDHEN and SYDVKM. J lost 1 base, V lost 5 bases, and 10 bases had no gene match. This CDR3 region has 16 residues. Here the CDR3 reads CASSVTTGGSSYEQYF. CDR3 DNA: TGTGCCAGCAGTGTTACAACAGGGGGTAGTTCCTACGAGCAGTACTTC.

The sample holds many counts of this clonotype. The chain recombines TRBV7-9 with TRBJ1-1, with a possible D match to TRBD1 (5 bases). Looked up from germline, CDR1 is SEHNR and CDR2 is FQNEAQ (reference sequence). The V gene lost 5 bases and the J gene lost 7 bases, with 20 bases spanning the gap. The CDR3 sequence is 15 residues long. CDR3 sequence: CASSLSRETSHEAFF. Here the CDR3 DNA reads TGTGCCAGCAGCCTCAGCAGGGAGACCTCACATGAAGCTTTCTTT.

This clonotype was recorded at least ten times. The chain carries TRBV20-1 and TRBJ1-6; 8 bases are shared with TRBD1. Trimming at V came to 0 bases and at J to 8 bases, leaving 3 bases not matched to a gene. Germline V gene sequence: CDR1 DFQATT, CDR2 SNEGSKA (reference sequence). There are 14 residues in the CDR3. The CDR3 DNA reads TGCAGTGCTAGAGAGGACAGGGTGGATTCACCCCTCCACTTT. Its translation is CSAREDRVDSPLHF.

The chain joins TRBV15 to TRBJ1-2; 12 nucleotides align to TRBD1. The length of the CDR3 is 14 residues. Per the germline V gene, CDR1 is LNHNV and CDR2 is YYDKDF (reference sequence). The V segment lost 3 bases and the J segment 7 bases; nucleotides outside the gene matches: 3. CDR3 coding DNA: TGTGCCACCAGCAGGAGGGGACAGGGGGCTGGCTACACCTTC. Its protein is CATSRRGQGAGYTF. Complete variable domain (other parts from reference TRBV15 and TRBJ1-2): DAMVIQNPRYQVTQFGKPVTLSCSQTLNHNVMYWYQQKSSQAPKLLFHYYDKDFNNEADTPDNFQSRRPNTSFCFLDIRSPGLGDTAMYLCATSRRGQGAGYTFGSGTRLTVV.

This clonotype was recorded a few times. V is TRBV28 and J is TRBJ2-1, with D unclear. Germline assignment: CDR1 MDHEN and CDR2 SYDVKM. The CDR3 runs 12 residues. V was clipped by 2 bases and J by 10 bases, with 9 bases between them. CDR3 region: CASSLARGEQFF. The CDR3 region has the DNA TGTGCCAGCAGTTTAGCGAGAGGAGAGCAGTTCTTC.

This clonotype was picked up many times. The rearrangement links TRBV7-9 to TRBJ1-1, with 8 bases that match TRBD1. The J segment lost 7 bases and the V segment lost 2 bases, leaving 12 bases of the junction unmatched. The CDR3 spans 16 residues. Germline V gives CDR1 SEHNR, CDR2 FQNEAQ (reference sequence). CDR3: CASSLPQDRATGEAFF. The CDR3 DNA is TGTGCCAGCAGCTTACCACAGGACAGGGCTACCGGTGAAGCTTTCTTT.

This clonotype has only a few counts. The J gene is TRBJ1-2, the V gene TRBV28; 7 bases line up with TRBD1. The CDR3 extends over 17 amino acids. CDR1 is MDHEN, CDR2 SYDVKM, per germline. The J segment lost 2 bases and the V segment lost 7 bases, leaving 16 bases of the junction unmatched. CDR3 region: CASTPLTGSPSNYGYTF. The CDR3 coding sequence is TGTGCCAGCACTCCTCTGACAGGGTCACCAAGCAACTATGGCTACACCTTC.

V gene TRBV5-4 combines with J gene TRBJ2-5; TRBD2 matches at 12 bases. This CDR3 is 14 amino acids long. CDR1 and CDR2 from the germline V gene are SGHNT and YYREEE (reference sequence). V lost 5 bases to trimming and J lost 4 bases; unmatched junction nucleotides: 3. Here the CDR3 reads CASSSTSGGETQYF. DNA of the CDR3: TGTGCCAGCAGTTCGACTAGCGGGGGAGAGACCCAGTACTTC.

This clonotype was seen at least ten times. The chain employs TRBV11-1 and TRBJ2-2, with D hard to call. The CDR3 is 13 amino acids. The V end was cut by 5 bases, the J end by 7 bases, with 11 bases between. Germline-derived CDR1 and CDR2 are SGHAT and FQDESV (reference sequence). Here the CDR3 reads CASSPRRGGELFF. The CDR3, as DNA: TGTGCCAGCAGCCCGAGGCGAGGCGGGGAGCTGTTTTTT.

This clonotype was recorded a few times. This sequence joins TRBV6-6 and TRBJ2-7, with 9 bases aligning to TRBD2. Germline trimming cut 8 bases from V and 0 bases from J; bases unmatched to any gene: 5. The CDR3 spans 14 residues. The germline V gene has CDR1 MNHNY and CDR2 SVGAGI (reference sequence). Here the CDR3 reads CASVGLAYSYEQYF. CDR3 sequence (DNA): TGTGCCAGCGTGGGACTAGCCTACTCCTACGAGCAGTACTTC.

The chain has TRBV6-2 or TRBV6-3 and TRBJ1-1; D remains unclear. V lost 4 bases to trimming and J lost 6 bases, with 24 bases between them. The CDR3 consists of 17 residues. Per germline, CDR1 MNHEY and CDR2 SVGEGT. The CDR3 nucleotides are TGTGCCAGCAGTTCCCCACGGGGAGAGAGGAGCAATTCTGAAGCTTTCTTT. Encoded protein: CASSSPRGERSNSEAFF.

Turning to this clonotype: A clone one base away is much larger, so this may be a read error. The chain has TRBV28 and TRBJ2-5; a possible D gene is TRBD2 (5 bases). The CDR3 runs to 16 residues. The germline CDR1 and CDR2 sequences are MDHEN and SYDVKM. V lost 2 bases to trimming and J lost 1 base, with 14 bases between them. DNA of the CDR3: TGTGCCAGCAGTTTAGGAACGGGAACCCGCCAAGAGACCCAGTACTTC. It encodes CASSLGTGTRQETQYF.

This clonotype has ten or more counts. The chain joins TRBV7-9 to TRBJ2-3; TRBD1 is a possible D gene (6 bases). CDR1 and CDR2 (germline): SEHNR, FQNEAQ (reference sequence). Trimming pared 5 bases from V and 1 base from J, leaving 16 bases between. The CDR3 totals 16 residues. As DNA, the CDR3 is TGTGCCAGCAGCGCCGCAGGGGCACGGGGCACAGATACGCAGTATTTT. It codes for CASSAAGARGTDTQYF.

In this sample, this clonotype turned up many times. This chain uses TRBV7-6 with TRBJ2-1; no reliable D call. Germline assignment: CDR1 SGHVS and CDR2 FNYEAQ. The CDR3 is 14 amino acids. V was clipped by 8 bases and J by 4 bases, with 15 bases between them. The CDR3 DNA sequence: TGTGCCAGCGCCATTGGGCACGATTACAATGAGCAGTTCTTC. Protein sequence: CASAIGHDYNEQFF.

This clonotype was recorded at least ten times. The chain couples TRBV20-1 to TRBJ1-1; TRBD1 might be the D (5 bases). Trimming removed 6 bases from V and 0 bases from J, with 11 bases in between. This CDR3 comprises 13 residues. CDR1 is DFQATT and CDR2 is SNEGSKA in the germline V gene (reference sequence). The DNA for the CDR3 is TGCAGTGCGACCCGGGACCTGAACACTGAAGCTTTCTTT. Residues: CSATRDLNTEAFF.

The V and J genes are TRBV3-1 and TRBJ2-1; TRBD2 agrees at 9 bases. Germline assignment: CDR1 LGHDT and CDR2 YNNKEL (reference sequence). Losses at the gene ends were 2 bases for V and 7 bases for J; bases not matched to a gene: 9. CDR3 size: 16 residues. The CDR3 region is CASSQLAGEVKNEQFF. In nucleotides, the CDR3 is TGTGCCAGCAGCCAATTAGCGGGAGAAGTGAAGAATGAGCAGTTCTTC.

This clonotype has ten or more counts. The chain recombines TRBV19 with TRBJ2-4; 9 nucleotides match TRBD2. This CDR3 has 16 residues. After removal of 6 bases from V and 8 bases from J, the junction contained 14 bases not matched to a gene. CDR1 and CDR2 (germline): LNHDA, SQIVND (reference sequence). CDR3 sequence: CASRIRWAGGPYIQYF. The DNA for the CDR3 is TGTGCCAGTAGGATTCGTTGGGCGGGAGGGCCCTACATTCAGTACTTC. Variable domain in full (rest from reference TRBV19 and TRBJ2-4): DGGITQSPKYLFRKEGQNVTLSCEQNLNHDAMYWYRQDPGQGLRLIYYSQIVNDFQKGDIAEGYSVSREKKESFPLTVTSAQKNPTAFYLCASRIRWAGGPYIQYFGAGTRLSVL.

The chain recombines TRBV3-1 with TRBJ1-5; D is uncertain. The germline V gene has CDR1 LGHDT and CDR2 YNNKEL (reference sequence). V lost 0 bases, J lost 4 bases, and 7 bases lay in between. This CDR3 comprises 14 residues. CDR3 region: CASSQDTVNQPQHF. The DNA for the CDR3 is TGTGCCAGCAGCCAAGATACGGTGAATCAGCCCCAGCATTTT.

This clonotype was recorded a few times. The V gene is TRBV10-3, the J gene TRBJ2-3, with D uncertain. The V gene lost 3 bases and the J gene lost 5 bases, with 3 bases spanning the gap. CDR3 length: 11 residues. Germline CDR1 is ENHRY and CDR2 is SYGVKD. CDR3 DNA: TGTGCCATCAGTGAAAAAGATACGCAGTATTTT. Translated, it gives CAISEKDTQYF.

Points on this clonotype: The conserved closing phenylalanine or tryptophan is absent in this CDR3, likely reflecting a read error. DNA for the CDR3: TGTGCCAGCAGCCTCCCCCGGGGGAACACCGGGGAGCTGTTTGTT. It yields the protein CASSLPRGNTGELFV. The chain uses TRBV12-3 or TRBV12-4 and TRBJ2-2; D might be TRBD2 (5 bases). The CDR3 runs 15 residues. V was clipped by 6 bases and J by 1 base, with 12 bases between them.

This clonotype was picked up many times. Compared with germline, one end of the junction differs, possibly owing to a read error. The chain joins TRBV4-2 to TRBJ2-5; TRBD2 agrees at 9 bases. There are 15 residues in the CDR3. Germline values: CDR1 LGHNA, CDR2 YNFKEQ. CDR3 sequence reads: CASSEEAGGPETQYF. CDR3 nucleotides: TGTGCCAGCAGCGAAGAAGCGGGAGGTCCCGAGACCCAGTACTTC.

This clonotype has ten or more counts. The chain combines TRBV7-9 with TRBJ1-3; the match to TRBD1 covers 7 bases. Trimming took 1 base from V and 4 from J; bases not matched to a gene: 7. This CDR3 is 16 amino acids long. Germline CDR1 reads SEHNR; CDR2 reads FQNEAQ (reference sequence). The CDR3 sequence is CASSLDSRDRGNTIYF. CDR3 sequence (DNA): TGTGCCAGCAGCTTAGATTCACGGGACAGAGGAAACACCATATATTTT.

The table lists this clonotype with many counts. The chain uses TRBV11-2 and TRBJ2-7; D possibly corresponds to TRBD2 (6 bases). Germline values: CDR1 SGHAT, CDR2 FQNNGV. The CDR3 length is 14 residues. Trimming took 3 bases from V and 5 from J, leaving 14 bases between them. The CDR3 bases are TGTGCCAGCAGCTTGAGCGGGCTCCTCCACGAGCAGTACTTC. It codes for CASSLSGLLHEQYF. The full variable domain, in which reference TRBV11-2 and TRBJ2-7 provide the parts outside the CDR3, is EAGVAQSPRYKIIEKRQSVAFWCNPISGHATLYWYQQILGQGPKLLIQFQNNGVVDDSQLPKDRFSAERLKGVDSTLKIQPAKLEDSAVYLCASSLSGLLHEQYFGPGTRLTVT.

At least ten counts were recorded for this clonotype. The J gene is TRBJ2-5, the V gene TRBV7-2; TRBD2 matches 7 bases. Germline CDR1 SGHTA, CDR2 FQGNSA. Trimming cost V 5 bases and J 1 base; bases outside gene matches: 4. CDR3 length: 14 residues. CDR3 coding DNA: TGTGCCAGCAGCATTACTAGCGCCCAAGAGACCCAGTACTTC. Its translation is CASSITSAQETQYF. The full variable domain, in which reference TRBV7-2 and TRBJ2-5 provide the parts outside the CDR3, is GAGVSQSPSNKVTEKGKDVELRCDPISGHTALYWYRQSLGQGLEFLIYFQGNSAPDKSGLPSDRFSAERTGGSVSTLTIQRTQQEDSAVYLCASSITSAQETQYFGPGTRLLVL.

This clonotype was detected ten times or more. This chain links TRBV2 with TRBJ2-2, with TRBD1 matching over 10 bases. The V and J ends lost 6 bases and 6 bases, in that order; junction bases with no gene match: 7. This CDR3 has 15 residues. Germline V gives CDR1 SNHLY, CDR2 FYNNEI. In nucleotides, the CDR3 is TGTGCCAGCAGACGGGACAGGGGATTCTCCGGGGAGCTGTTTTTT. Amino acids: CASRRDRGFSGELFF.

The gene calls are TRBV20-1 and TRBJ2-1, with 9 bases fitting TRBD2. V lost 5 bases to trimming and J lost 1 base; unmatched junction nucleotides: 3. This CDR3 has 14 amino acids. Germline V gene data show CDR1 as DFQATT and CDR2 as SNEGSKA (reference sequence). CDR3 sequence: CSAFSGSSYNEQFF. The DNA for the CDR3 is TGCAGTGCTTTTAGCGGGAGTTCCTACAATGAGCAGTTCTTC.

This clonotype was found many times. CDR3 sequence reads: CASSLVLALASPIYNEQFF. In nucleotides, the CDR3 is TGTGCCAGCAGCTTAGTATTAGCCCTGGCTAGCCCTATTTACAATGAGCAGTTCTTC. This rearrangement joins TRBV7-2 to TRBJ2-1, with D possibly TRBD2 on 5 matching bases. Trimming removed 1 base at V and 4 bases at J, with 23 bases between. The germline V gene has CDR1 SGHTA and CDR2 FQGNSA. The length of the CDR3 is 19 residues.